A single sample gave rise to the 9 T cell receptor beta chains below, sequenced in a study of human T cells and chemical hapten exposure. Time point indicated: patch test 3, about 24 weeks after DPC sensitization. Indicated treatment: therapeutic diphenylcyclopropenone sensitization with weekly scalp DPC. TCRdb used MiXCR to reprocess the RACE reads, holding one entry per CDR3 protein. The sample has some 96,000 distinct CDR3 sequences; around a quarter are singletons. The input for sequencing was whole blood, taken in connection with sensitization to the hapten diphenylcyclopropenone (DPC). These receptors were obtained from a man in his forties or fifties with alopecia areata. Some clones in this sample may be carry-over from other donors' samples.

The chain couples TRBV27 to TRBJ2-6; D is ambiguous. V was pared by 5 bases and J by 0 bases, with 14 bases between. Germline V gives CDR1 MNHEY, CDR2 SMNVEV (reference sequence). This CDR3 has 17 amino acids. The DNA for the CDR3 is TGTGCCAGCAGTCCGAATTGGGATTTCTCTGGGGCCAACGTCCTGACTTTC. Protein sequence: CASSPNWDFSGANVLTF.

This clonotype has just a few counts. The genes are TRBV7-8 and TRBJ1-4; the D gene is possibly TRBD1 (6 bases). Deletions cut 0 bases from V and 8 bases from J, with 13 bases between. The germline CDR1 and CDR2 sequences are SGHVS and FQNEAQ. The length of the CDR3 is 15 residues. In DNA form, the CDR3 reads TGTGCCAGCAGCTTAGCCGAAACTCAGGGGGAAAAACTGTTTTTT. Translating it yields CASSLAETQGEKLFF.

The genes are TRBV12-3 or TRBV12-4 and TRBJ1-1; no firm D call. This CDR3 comprises 12 residues. V lost 5 bases, J lost 4 bases, and 8 bases lay in between. CDR3 protein: CASSIHGTEAFF. Here the CDR3 DNA reads TGTGCCAGCAGTATACATGGCACTGAAGCTTTCTTT.

V is TRBV28 and J is TRBJ2-3, with 7 nucleotides matching TRBD2. V was clipped by 4 bases and J by 0 bases; unmatched bases: 1. Germline V lookup: CDR1 MDHEN, CDR2 SYDVKM. This CDR3 has 14 residues. In DNA form, the CDR3 reads TGTGCCAGCAGTTATAGCGGGAGCACAGATACGCAGTATTTT. Translation gives CASSYSGSTDTQYF.

V is TRBV7-2 and J is TRBJ2-5; TRBD1 matches at 7 bases. This CDR3 comprises 16 residues. Trimming cost V 1 base and J 4 bases; bases outside gene matches: 9. Per the germline V gene, CDR1 is SGHTA and CDR2 is FQGNSA. In DNA form, the CDR3 reads TGTGCCAGCAGCTTAGAACCTCCTTACAGGGGAGAGACCCAGTACTTC. It yields the protein CASSLEPPYRGETQYF. The whole variable domain, filled in from reference TRBV7-2 and TRBJ2-5, reads GAGVSQSPSNKVTEKGKDVELRCDPISGHTALYWYRQSLGQGLEFLIYFQGNSAPDKSGLPSDRFSAERTGGSVSTLTIQRTQQEDSAVYLCASSLEPPYRGETQYFGPGTRLLVL.

The V gene is TRBV28, the J gene TRBJ2-6; 12 bases align to TRBD1. The CDR3 contains 17 residues. Germline assignment: CDR1 MDHEN and CDR2 SYDVKM. Trimming took 5 bases from V and 1 from J; bases not matched to a gene: 3. The CDR3 coding sequence is TGTGCCAGCAGTCCGGGACAGGGGGCTTCTGGGGCCAACGTCCTGACTTTC. This codes for CASSPGQGASGANVLTF.

This clonotype was detected only a few times. The rearrangement uses TRBV20-1 and TRBJ2-3; 11 bases line up with TRBD2. This CDR3 has 15 amino acids. Unmatched junction bases numbered 6, after V lost 3 bases and J lost 4 bases. In germline, CDR1 is DFQATT, CDR2 SNEGSKA (reference sequence). In DNA form, the CDR3 reads TGCAGTGCTAGCGAAATAGCGGGAGGGCCAGATACGCAGTATTTT. It codes for CSASEIAGGPDTQYF.

The V call is TRBV10-3, the J call TRBJ2-3; 14 bases are a match to TRBD2. Germline values: CDR1 ENHRY, CDR2 SYGVKD. The V and J ends lost 3 bases and 7 bases, in that order; junction bases with no gene match: 3. CDR3 length: 15 amino acids. CDR3 nucleotides: TGTGCCATCAGTGAAGGGACTAGCGGGAGACATACGCAGTATTTT. Residues: CAISEGTSGRHTQYF.

This clonotype came up many times. The chain has TRBV7-2 and TRBJ2-1; 9 bases align to TRBD2. This CDR3 has 13 amino acids. V trimming: 5 bases; J trimming: 12 bases; junction bases outside the gene matches: 8. Germline lookup yields CDR1 SGHTA and CDR2 FQGNSA. The CDR3 coding sequence is TGTGCCAGCAGCCCGGGACGAGCGGGAGGGCAGTTCTTC. Translating it yields CASSPGRAGGQFF.